One and the same sample provided the 5 T cell receptor beta chains below, sequenced in a study of blood T cell repertoires in COVID-19 (dated by TCRdb to the early 2020s). The library was produced with the immunoSEQ multiplex PCR assay. The source is immuneACCESS, and TCRdb retained only in-frame sequences with V and J called. Part of the clones is not carried over; for the studies checked, unresolved V genes explain less than half of this, and the remainder is unexplained. This sample holds around 160,000 clones; roughly 76% were observed only once. Roughly 8.8% of the sample is in the top ten clones. The sequencing input was peripheral blood. The receptor source for this set is a human donor with acute or convalescent COVID-19. The donor label of this sample is uncertain.

The chain uses TRBV7-2 and TRBJ2-3; possibly TRBD1 for D (5 bases). This CDR3 comprises 18 residues. From germline, CDR1 is SGHTA and CDR2 FQGNSA. The germline V and J ends were trimmed by 5 bases and 2 bases, with 23 bases remaining between them. CDR3 in DNA: TGTGCCAGCAGCCTGGGATGGGGCGGCGATGCTACCACAGATACGCAGTATTTT. Protein sequence: CASSLGWGGDATTDTQYF. The complete variable domain, with remaining parts taken from reference TRBV7-2 and TRBJ2-3, reads GAGVSQSPSNKVTEKGKDVELRCDPISGHTALYWYRQSLGQGLEFLIYFQGNSAPDKSGLPSDRFSAERTGGSVSTLTIQRTQQEDSAVYLCASSLGWGGDATTDTQYFGPGTRLTVL.

Comments on this clone: Other DNA variants within this sample encode the same CDR3. The chain couples TRBV5-1 to TRBJ1-5; maybe TRBD1 (6 bases). This CDR3 has 14 residues. V lost 4 bases to trimming and J lost 2 bases, with 10 bases between them. The V gene's germline CDR1 is SGHRS and CDR2 YFSETQ. CDR3 residues: CASSREGGNQPQHF. CDR3 nucleotides: TGCGCCAGCAGCCGTGAGGGGGGCAATCAGCCCCAGCATTTT.

V and J are TRBV12-3 or TRBV12-4 and TRBJ2-7; D might be TRBD2 (6 bases). Trimming cost V 7 bases and J 4 bases, with 14 bases left between them. The CDR3 is 13 amino acids. The CDR3, as DNA: TGTGCCAGCACCGTTGCGGGACGATACGAGCAGTACTTC. Protein: CASTVAGRYEQYF.

The chain uses TRBV6-5 and TRBJ1-5, with 8 bases fitting TRBD1. The CDR3 extends over 13 amino acids. The V gene's germline CDR1 is MNHEY and CDR2 SVGAGI. Germline trimming cut 7 bases from V and 5 bases from J; bases unmatched to any gene: 4. The CDR3 DNA reads TGTGCCAGCAAGGACAGGGCCGATCAGCCCCAGCATTTT. Amino acids: CASKDRADQPQHF.

The chain couples TRBV2 to TRBJ2-2; D ambiguous. V was clipped by 4 bases and J by 0 bases, with 12 bases between them. The CDR3 runs to 16 residues. Germline CDR1 SNHLY, CDR2 FYNNEI. CDR3 region: CASSAPVPANTGELFF. The CDR3 region has the DNA TGTGCCAGCAGTGCCCCGGTACCCGCGAACACCGGGGAGCTGTTTTTT. Variable domain in full (rest from reference TRBV2 and TRBJ2-2): EPEVTQTPSHQVTQMGQEVILRCVPISNHLYFYWYRQILGQKVEFLVSFYNNEISEKSEIFDDQFSVERPDGSNFTLKIRSTKLEDSAMYFCASSAPVPANTGELFFGEGSRLTVL.